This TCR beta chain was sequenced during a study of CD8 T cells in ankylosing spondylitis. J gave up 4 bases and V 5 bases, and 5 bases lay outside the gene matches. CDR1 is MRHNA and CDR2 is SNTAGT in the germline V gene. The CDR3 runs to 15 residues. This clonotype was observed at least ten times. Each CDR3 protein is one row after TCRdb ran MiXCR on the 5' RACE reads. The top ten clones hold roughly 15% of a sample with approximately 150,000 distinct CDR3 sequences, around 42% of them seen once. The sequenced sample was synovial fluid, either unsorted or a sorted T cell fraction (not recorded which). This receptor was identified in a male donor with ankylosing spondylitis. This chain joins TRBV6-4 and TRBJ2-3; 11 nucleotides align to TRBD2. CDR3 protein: CASSPGTSGPDTQYF. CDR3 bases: TGTGCCAGCAGTCCCGGGACTAGCGGCCCAGATACGCAGTATTTT.